This T cell receptor (beta chain) appears in the sequencing data of a study of metastatic and nonmetastatic thyroid tumors. Study context: The authors compared repertoires across blood and tumor or nodule tissue from malignant and benign thyroid patients.

The CDR3 has 14 residues. The germline V gene has CDR1 MDHEN and CDR2 SYDVKM. As regards this clone: An end of the junction does not agree with germline; a read error may underlie this.

In the original processing: The authors used CDR3 differences across clinicopathological groups to build a distant-metastasis classifier for papillary thyroid cancer. Via MiXCR, TCRdb re-called the PCR reads. It is TCRdb's table, rather than the study itself, that gives the V and J calls and clone size. The repertoire consists of 30,000 to 40,000 clones, with 25% to 30% occurring once and the leading ten covering 6% to 8.5%. Every patient was untreated before thyroid surgery. The TCR originated in a female donor with papillary thyroid cancer or a benign thyroid nodule (not recorded which). Some clones in this sample may be carry-over from other donors' samples. The chain employs TRBV28 and TRBJ2-7; TRBD1 agrees at 9 bases. The sequenced sample was blood. In DNA, the CDR3 is TGTGCAAGCACCTCCGGGACAGGGCAATACGAGCAGTACTTC. Protein product: CASTSGTGQYEQYF.